These T cell receptor beta chains were read from a single sample in a study of Graves' ophthalmopathy and Graves' hyperthyroidism. TCRdb fed the multiplex PCR reads into MiXCR, producing one record per CDR3 protein. The repertoire holds 650,000 to 800,000 distinct CDR3 sequences, with 35% to 45% as singletons. The source material was peripheral blood. These receptors came from an adult man with Graves' ophthalmopathy. The CDR3 runs from the conserved cysteine through the conserved F or W. D genes are given only for firm matches. Where a row states a size, it is once, few, many or the class of an expanded clone; other rows omit it.

D gene: -
V gene: TRBV20-1
clone size: many
J gene: TRBJ2-5
CDR3 protein: CSARTEIGTQYF
CDR3 DNA: TGCAGTGCAAGGACCGAGATAGGGACCCAGTACTTC

D gene: -
V gene: TRBV10-3
clone size: -
J gene: TRBJ2-2
CDR3 protein: CASSLFGDTGELFF
CDR3 DNA: TGTGCCAGCAGTTTATTTGGTGACACCGGGGAGCTGTTTTTT

D gene: TRBD1
V gene: TRBV6-5
clone size: -
J gene: TRBJ2-7
CDR3 protein: CASSTAGTGVGEQYF
CDR3 DNA: TGTGCCAGCAGTACCGCCGGGACAGGGGTTGGAGAGCAGTACTTC

D gene: TRBD1
V gene: TRBV12-3/TRBV12-4
clone size: -
J gene: TRBJ1-2
CDR3 protein: CASSLGTGAGYTF
CDR3 DNA: TGTGCCAGCAGTTTGGGGACAGGGGCTGGCTACACCTTC

D gene: -
V gene: TRBV7-9
clone size: -
J gene: TRBJ2-2
CDR3 protein: CASSLSGAGTNTGELFF
CDR3 DNA: TGTGCCAGCAGCTTATCGGGCGCAGGGACGAACACCGGGGAGCTGTTTTTC

D gene: -
V gene: TRBV7-8
clone size: many
J gene: TRBJ2-5
CDR3 protein: CASSTSSWETQYF
CDR3 DNA: TGTGCCAGCAGCACCTCCTCCTGGGAGACCCAGTACTTC

D gene: -
V gene: TRBV4-1
clone size: -
J gene: TRBJ1-4
CDR3 protein: CASSQTGLYLEKLFF
CDR3 DNA: TGCGCCAGCAGCCAGACGGGACTCTACCTTGAAAAACTGTTTTTT

D gene: TRBD1
V gene: TRBV2
clone size: few
J gene: TRBJ1-5
CDR3 protein: CASSYTHRGWSNQPQHF
CDR3 DNA: TGTGCCAGCAGTTACACCCACAGGGGTTGGAGCAATCAGCCCCAGCATTTT

D gene: -
V gene: TRBV20-1
clone size: many
J gene: TRBJ2-7
CDR3 protein: CSARELGKSRGEQYF
CDR3 DNA: TGCAGTGCTAGAGAGCTCGGCAAAAGTAGAGGCGAGCAGTACTTC

D gene: TRBD1
V gene: TRBV7-9
clone size: -
J gene: TRBJ1-1
CDR3 protein: CASSLAAGTGRPEAFF
CDR3 DNA: TGTGCCAGCAGCTTAGCCGCCGGGACAGGGAGGCCTGAAGCTTTCTTT

D gene: TRBD1
V gene: TRBV19
clone size: -
J gene: TRBJ2-1
CDR3 protein: CASSLSGQGPYNEQFF
CDR3 DNA: TGTGCCAGTAGTCTGTCGGGACAGGGGCCCTACAATGAGCAGTTCTTC

D gene: TRBD1
V gene: TRBV4-3
clone size: many
J gene: TRBJ2-7
CDR3 protein: CASSQTPTLGNRGEQYF
CDR3 DNA: TGCGCCAGCAGCCAAACCCCCACCCTTGGCAACAGGGGGGAGCAGTACTTC

D gene: -
V gene: TRBV7-2
clone size: many
J gene: TRBJ2-7
CDR3 protein: CASSLKGGAEYEQYF
CDR3 DNA: TGTGCCAGCAGCTTAAAAGGCGGGGCGGAGTACGAGCAGTACTTC

D gene: -
V gene: TRBV7-6
clone size: -
J gene: TRBJ2-7
CDR3 protein: CASSNRSGRAEQYF
CDR3 DNA: TGTGCCAGCTCAAACAGAAGCGGCCGGGCCGAGCAGTACTTC

D gene: -
V gene: TRBV11-2
clone size: few
J gene: TRBJ2-2
CDR3 protein: CASSLVEGPTGELFF
CDR3 DNA: TGTGCCAGCAGCCTAGTTGAGGGGCCTACCGGGGAGCTGTTTTTT

D gene: TRBD1
V gene: TRBV12-3/TRBV12-4
clone size: few
J gene: TRBJ1-5
CDR3 protein: CASSLSSRGNQPQHF
CDR3 DNA: TGTGCCAGCAGTTTATCTAGCAGGGGGAATCAGCCCCAGCATTTT

D gene: TRBD1
V gene: TRBV20-1
clone size: -
J gene: TRBJ2-5
CDR3 protein: CSAHRGNTETQYF
CDR3 DNA: TGCAGTGCTCACAGGGGGAACACTGAGACCCAGTACTTC

D gene: TRBD1
V gene: TRBV25-1
clone size: -
J gene: TRBJ1-2
CDR3 protein: CASSEYGTGNYGYTF
CDR3 DNA: TGTGCCAGCAGTGAATACGGGACAGGGAACTATGGCTACACCTTC

D gene: TRBD1
V gene: TRBV29-1
clone size: -
J gene: TRBJ2-6
CDR3 protein: CSVGGTGDTGANVLTF
CDR3 DNA: TGCAGCGTTGGGGGGACAGGGGATACTGGGGCCAACGTCCTGACTTTC

D gene: -
V gene: TRBV15
clone size: many
J gene: TRBJ2-7
CDR3 protein: CATSRDTGYEQYF
CDR3 DNA: TGTGCCACCAGCAGGGACACCGGCTACGAGCAGTACTTC

D gene: -
V gene: TRBV10-3
clone size: many
J gene: TRBJ1-2
CDR3 protein: CAISISGAGYTF
CDR3 DNA: TGTGCCATCAGTATCTCGGGGGCAGGCTACACCTTC

D gene: -
V gene: TRBV6-5
clone size: many
J gene: TRBJ2-5
CDR3 protein: CASKRSGMETQYF
CDR3 DNA: TGTGCCAGCAAGCGATCGGGAATGGAGACCCAGTACTTC

D gene: -
V gene: TRBV24-1
clone size: many
J gene: TRBJ2-7
CDR3 protein: CATSDWPLGGNEQYF
CDR3 DNA: TGTGCCACCAGTGATTGGCCCCTGGGTGGAAACGAGCAGTACTTC

D gene: -
V gene: TRBV14
clone size: many
J gene: TRBJ2-6
CDR3 protein: CASSQRGRRANVLTF
CDR3 DNA: TGTGCCAGCAGCCAAAGGGGACGAAGGGCCAACGTCCTGACTTTC

D gene: TRBD1
V gene: TRBV4-1
clone size: -
J gene: TRBJ1-4
CDR3 protein: CASSHQGAPVEKLFF
CDR3 DNA: TGCGCCAGCAGCCACCAGGGGGCCCCGGTCGAAAAACTGTTTTTT

D gene: -
V gene: TRBV5-6
clone size: few
J gene: TRBJ1-3
CDR3 protein: CASSRDWFSGNTIYF
CDR3 DNA: TGTGCCAGCAGTCGTGACTGGTTCTCTGGAAACACCATATATTTT

D gene: -
V gene: TRBV9
clone size: -
J gene: TRBJ2-5
CDR3 protein: CASSPGLGSETQYF
CDR3 DNA: TGTGCCAGCAGCCCCGGTTTGGGGTCAGAGACCCAGTACTTC

D gene: -
V gene: TRBV2
clone size: once
J gene: TRBJ2-5
CDR3 protein: CASSGGVEYQPQYF
CDR3 DNA: TGTGCCAGCAGTGGGGGCGTTGAGTACCAGCCCCAGTACTTC

D gene: -
V gene: TRBV7-2
clone size: many
J gene: TRBJ2-5
CDR3 protein: CASSMDSQETQYF
CDR3 DNA: TGTGCCAGCAGCATGGACAGTCAAGAGACCCAGTACTTC

D gene: -
V gene: TRBV6-5
clone size: many
J gene: TRBJ1-5
CDR3 protein: CASGPNSNQPQHF
CDR3 DNA: TGTGCCAGCGGGCCTAATAGCAATCAGCCCCAGCATTTT

D gene: TRBD1
V gene: TRBV25-1
clone size: -
J gene: TRBJ2-7
CDR3 protein: CAKQTGGLYEQYF
CDR3 DNA: TGTGCTAAGCAGACAGGGGGGCTCTACGAGCAGTACTTC

D gene: -
V gene: TRBV20-1
clone size: few
J gene: TRBJ1-2
CDR3 protein: CSASGGLGGNYGYTF
CDR3 DNA: TGCAGCGCTAGTGGGGGTCTTGGGGGAAACTATGGCTACACCTTC

D gene: -
V gene: TRBV20-1
clone size: many
J gene: TRBJ1-4
CDR3 protein: CSARDSKVPNEKLFF
CDR3 DNA: TGCAGTGCTAGAGATTCTAAGGTTCCTAATGAAAAACTGTTTTTT

D gene: TRBD1
V gene: TRBV4-3
clone size: many
J gene: TRBJ1-2
CDR3 protein: CASSLQTGGYGYTF
CDR3 DNA: TGCGCCAGCAGCCTTCAGACAGGGGGCTATGGCTACACCTTC

D gene: TRBD1
V gene: TRBV15
clone size: -
J gene: TRBJ1-2
CDR3 protein: CAASSGTGNGYTF
CDR3 DNA: TGTGCCGCCAGCAGCGGGACAGGGAATGGCTACACCTTC

D gene: -
V gene: TRBV7-2
clone size: -
J gene: TRBJ1-3
CDR3 protein: CASSPENHQFSGNTIYF
CDR3 DNA: TGTGCCAGCAGCCCTGAGAACCACCAATTCTCTGGAAACACCATATATTTT

D gene: TRBD1
V gene: TRBV20-1
clone size: -
J gene: TRBJ2-2
CDR3 protein: CSARDNQGAGELFF
CDR3 DNA: TGCAGTGCTAGAGATAATCAGGGGGCAGGGGAGCTGTTTTTT

D gene: -
V gene: TRBV14
clone size: -
J gene: TRBJ1-3
CDR3 protein: CASSQAYRNGYTIYF
CDR3 DNA: TGTGCCAGCAGCCAAGCCTACAGGAACGGCTACACCATATATTTT

D gene: TRBD1
V gene: TRBV19
clone size: -
J gene: TRBJ1-5
CDR3 protein: CANSRTGGAGNQPQHF
CDR3 DNA: TGTGCCAATAGTAGGACAGGGGGCGCGGGCAATCAGCCCCAGCATTTT

D gene: TRBD2
V gene: TRBV20-1
clone size: few
J gene: TRBJ2-5
CDR3 protein: CSARDPGLAGGRPKTQYF
CDR3 DNA: TGCAGTGCTAGAGATCCGGGACTAGCGGGGGGCCGGCCGAAGACCCAGTACTTC

D gene: TRBD1
V gene: TRBV12-3/TRBV12-4
clone size: many
J gene: TRBJ2-7
CDR3 protein: CASRRGQGYEQYF
CDR3 DNA: TGTGCCAGCAGAAGGGGACAGGGTTACGAGCAGTACTTC

D gene: -
V gene: TRBV15
clone size: -
J gene: TRBJ1-4
CDR3 protein: CATSSRAHEKLFF
CDR3 DNA: TGTGCCACCAGCAGCAGGGCACATGAAAAACTGTTTTTT

D gene: -
V gene: TRBV24-1
clone size: few
J gene: TRBJ2-1
CDR3 protein: CATSDFAGNEQFF
CDR3 DNA: TGTGCCACCAGTGATTTTGCTGGGAATGAGCAGTTCTTC

D gene: -
V gene: TRBV10-3
clone size: -
J gene: TRBJ2-5
CDR3 protein: CTSSFGETQYF
CDR3 DNA: TGTACCAGCAGTTTTGGTGAGACCCAGTACTTC

D gene: TRBD2
V gene: TRBV25-1
clone size: -
J gene: TRBJ2-5
CDR3 protein: CASSTAGAGETQYF
CDR3 DNA: TGTGCCAGCAGTACAGCGGGAGCGGGAGAGACCCAGTACTTC

D gene: TRBD1
V gene: TRBV19
clone size: many
J gene: TRBJ1-1
CDR3 protein: CASGDSPGPFF
CDR3 DNA: TGTGCCAGTGGGGACAGCCCCGGGCCTTTCTTT

D gene: -
V gene: TRBV19
clone size: many
J gene: TRBJ1-2
CDR3 protein: CASHRDARYYGYTF
CDR3 DNA: TGTGCCAGCCACCGGGACGCGCGATACTATGGCTACACCTTC

D gene: -
V gene: TRBV12-5
clone size: -
J gene: TRBJ2-5
CDR3 protein: CASGGQSLAETQYF
CDR3 DNA: TGTGCTAGTGGAGGACAGTCACTAGCTGAGACCCAGTACTTC

D gene: -
V gene: TRBV24-1
clone size: many
J gene: TRBJ1-6
CDR3 protein: CATSDPKRGTLHF
CDR3 DNA: TGTGCCACCAGTGATCCTAAACGCGGTACCCTCCACTTT

D gene: -
V gene: TRBV3-1
clone size: few
J gene: TRBJ2-7
CDR3 protein: CASSPSALGEQYF
CDR3 DNA: TGTGCCAGCAGCCCATCGGCCCTGGGCGAGCAGTACTTC

D gene: -
V gene: TRBV9
clone size: many
J gene: TRBJ2-7
CDR3 protein: CASSARGGAPEFF
CDR3 DNA: TGTGCCAGCAGCGCACGAGGAGGGGCCCCCGAATTCTTC

D gene: -
V gene: TRBV27
clone size: -
J gene: TRBJ1-5
CDR3 protein: CASSSSRQGGQPQHF
CDR3 DNA: TGTGCCAGCAGTTCGTCGCGGCAGGGAGGTCAGCCCCAGCATTTT

D gene: -
V gene: TRBV5-4
clone size: -
J gene: TRBJ1-6
CDR3 protein: CASSLVSGVNYNSPLHF
CDR3 DNA: TGTGCCAGCAGCTTGGTATCCGGGGTTAACTATAATTCACCCCTCCACTTT

D gene: -
V gene: TRBV19
clone size: -
J gene: TRBJ2-6
CDR3 protein: CAWETGRTSSGANVLTF
CDR3 DNA: TGTGCCTGGGAAACGGGCCGCACTTCCTCTGGGGCCAACGTCCTGACTTTC

D gene: -
V gene: TRBV7-9
clone size: many
J gene: TRBJ1-1
CDR3 protein: CASSLWAIAGAFF
CDR3 DNA: TGTGCCAGCAGCTTATGGGCCATCGCGGGGGCTTTCTTT

D gene: -
V gene: TRBV19
clone size: many
J gene: TRBJ1-5
CDR3 protein: CASTMVYSNQPQHF
CDR3 DNA: TGTGCCAGTACTATGGTCTATAGCAATCAGCCCCAGCATTTT